Following are 13 T cell receptor beta chains from one sample sequenced in a study of T cells in Graves' hyperthyroidism and ophthalmopathy. The TCR beta CDR3 regions underwent amplification using RNA transcripts as the source. The primer set for the first-round RT-PCR of the TCR CDR3 was HTBI. A single record per CDR3 protein comes from TCRdb applying MiXCR to the multiplex PCR reads. The sample lists hundreds of thousands of distinct CDR3 sequences, 17% occurring once. Sequenced: blood. All receptors derive from a woman aged 18-29 years with Graves' ophthalmopathy.

The rearrangement uses TRBV5-5 and TRBJ2-1; 12 bases are a match to TRBD2. Losses at the gene ends were 1 base for V and 9 bases for J; bases not matched to a gene: 8. Germline lookup yields CDR1 SGHKS and CDR2 YYEKEE (reference sequence). The CDR3 has 16 residues. The CDR3 DNA reads as TGTGCCAGCAGCTTGTTGGCTAGCGGGGGGGCGGGTGAGCAGTTCTTC. Translation gives CASSLLASGGAGEQFF. The whole variable domain, remainder taken from reference TRBV5-5 and TRBJ2-1, is DAGVTQSPTHLIKTRGQQVTLRCSPISGHKSVSWYQQVLGQGPQFIFQYYEKEERGRGNFPDRFSARQFPNYSSELNVNALLLGDSALYLCASSLLASGGAGEQFFGPGTRLTVL.

This clonotype was counted ten times or more. The gene calls are TRBV12-3 or TRBV12-4 and TRBJ2-7; TRBD2 aligns across 8 bases. This CDR3 has 17 residues. After removal of 2 bases from V and 0 bases from J, the junction contained 9 bases not matched to a gene. The DNA for the CDR3 is TGTGCCAGCAGTTTAAACCTAGCGGGTCCCCTCTCCTACGAGCAGTACTTC. It specifies CASSLNLAGPLSYEQYF.

On this clonotype: This may come from a read error, since a much larger clone is one base off. V usage is TRBV28 and J usage is TRBJ1-1; D is possibly TRBD1 (5 bases). The CDR3 sequence is 15 residues long. CDR1 MDHEN and CDR2 SYDVKM come from the germline V gene. The CDR3 loop reads CASSFKGVSTTEALF. The DNA of the CDR3 is TGTGCCAGCAGTTTTAAAGGGGTTTCGACCACTGAAGCTCTCTTT.

This clonotype was recorded a few times. V gene TRBV3-1 combines with J gene TRBJ2-1; 9 bases agree with TRBD1. Germline V gives CDR1 LGHDT, CDR2 YNNKEL (reference sequence). With V trimmed by 4 bases and J by 6 bases, 13 bases remained unmatched. This CDR3 region has 17 residues. This chain's CDR3 is CASSPPAGTGSTNEQFF. CDR3 DNA: TGTGCCAGCAGCCCCCCGGCCGGGACAGGGTCAACCAATGAGCAGTTCTTC.

The rearrangement joins TRBV27 to TRBJ2-7; D is tentatively TRBD1 or TRBD2 (5 bases each). The CDR3 extends over 15 amino acids. V dropped 4 bases and J dropped 3 bases, with 16 bases sitting between them. Germline CDR1 MNHEY, CDR2 SMNVEV (reference sequence). As DNA, the CDR3 is TGTGCCAGCAGTTGGGGACGCGCGAACCTCTACGAGCAGTACTTC. It translates to CASSWGRANLYEQYF.

This clonotype has a handful of counts. The chain carries TRBV9 and TRBJ2-1, with D perhaps matching TRBD2 (5 bases). Trimming removed 3 bases from V and 0 bases from J, with 16 bases in between. The CDR3 sequence is 17 residues long. The V gene's germline CDR1 is SGDLS and CDR2 YYNGEE. CDR3 nucleotide sequence: TGTGCCAGCAGCGGTGGAGGTGGGCCGAGCTCCTACAATGAGCAGTTCTTC. Residues: CASSGGGGPSSYNEQFF.

Concerning this clonotype: A much larger clone is a single base away; this may be a read error. The chain links TRBV20-1 to TRBJ1-2; 9 nucleotides line up with TRBD1. The germline V gene has CDR1 DFQATT and CDR2 SNEGSKA (reference sequence). Trimming removed 5 bases from V and 5 bases from J; junction bases left unmatched: 18. This CDR3 is 17 amino acids long. DNA of the CDR3: TGCAGTGCTGGACCCCCGACCCCAGACAGGGGGTATTATGGCTACACCTTC. This encodes CSAGPPTPDRGYYGYTF.

This clonotype was seen at least ten times. The chain links TRBV5-6 to TRBJ2-3, with D perhaps TRBD2 (5 bases). Between the trimmed V and J ends, which lost 2 bases and 1 base, there was a span of 14 bases. Looked up from germline, CDR1 is SGHDT and CDR2 is YYEEEE. This CDR3 contains 16 residues. The CDR3, as DNA: TGTGCCAGCAGCTTCCTCACCCCAGCGGGCACAGATACGCAGTATTTT. Encoded protein: CASSFLTPAGTDTQYF.

The chain uses TRBV28 and TRBJ2-1, with TRBD2 as a possible D gene (5 bases). V was cut by 6 bases and J by 10 bases, with 19 bases left in between. The germline V gene has CDR1 MDHEN and CDR2 SYDVKM. This CDR3 comprises 14 residues. The chain's CDR3 is CASSVAGLDYEQFF. DNA of the CDR3: TGTGCCAGCAGCGTAGCCGGGCTCGACTACGAGCAGTTCTTC.

This clonotype was seen many times. This chain uses TRBV5-1 with TRBJ2-1; TRBD2 agrees at 11 bases. V was clipped by 4 bases and J by 4 bases; unmatched bases: 16. The CDR3 is 19 residues long. Germline V CDR1 and CDR2: SGHRS, YFSETQ. CDR3 DNA sequence: TGCGCCAGCAGCCCTCTTTCAAGTAGCGGGAGGGCCGGGTACAATGAGCAGTTCTTC. Its protein product is CASSPLSSSGRAGYNEQFF.

This clonotype was seen repeatedly, ten times or more. The J gene is TRBJ2-7, the V gene TRBV28, with D possibly TRBD1 on 6 matching bases. The CDR3 has 14 amino acids. The V gene's germline CDR1 is MDHEN and CDR2 SYDVKM. The V end was cut by 4 bases, the J end by 3 bases, with 13 bases between. DNA for the CDR3: TGTGCCAGCAGTTCCCAGAGGGGGTACTACGAGCAGTACTTC. Its protein product is CASSSQRGYYEQYF.

This clonotype has a count of ten or more. The chain joins TRBV5-5 to TRBJ2-7; TRBD1 might be the D (6 bases). This CDR3 has 14 residues. Germline V CDR1 and CDR2: SGHKS, YYEKEE (reference sequence). V was clipped by 1 base and J by 4 bases, with 12 bases between them. The CDR3 sequence: CASSLSYRAYEQYF. The CDR3, as DNA: TGTGCCAGCAGCTTGTCCTACAGGGCTTACGAGCAGTACTTC.

This clonotype was seen repeatedly, ten times or more. This chain links TRBV9 with TRBJ1-3, with D possibly TRBD1 on 5 matching bases. This CDR3 contains 14 residues. V lost 0 bases and J 4 bases, leaving 8 bases between the germline ends. CDR1 and CDR2 (germline): SGDLS, YYNGEE. The CDR3 is CASSVAGTGNTIYF. DNA of the CDR3: TGTGCCAGCAGCGTAGCAGGGACCGGAAACACCATATATTTT.